The 9 T cell receptor beta chains reported below all come from one sample, sequenced in a study of blood T cell repertoires in COVID-19. Libraries were prepared by immunoSEQ multiplex PCR; TCRdb keeps only in-frame clonotypes and omits some of them. This sample carries 150,000 to 200,000 clones, around 87% of them seen once, and the ten largest clones take over 3.5%. The specimen was peripheral blood. Every receptor here comes from a man younger than 30 with active or convalescent COVID-19.

This rearrangement joins TRBV21-1 to TRBJ2-7; the table's D call, TRBD1, was not checked against the DNA. TRBV21-1 is labeled a pseudogene. The CDR3 consists of 16 residues. CDR3 protein: CASSKSQGTPFWEQYF. The CDR3 DNA sequence: TGTGCCAGCAGCAAATCCCAGGGAACCCCTTTTTGGGAGCAGTACTTC.

CDR3 coding DNA: TGTGCCATCAGTGGGCTAGGGGGACAACCAAGGGGCACAGATACGCAGTATTTT. It translates to CAISGLGGQPRGTDTQYF. The genes are TRBV10-3 and TRBJ2-3, with a weak D call TRBD1 (6 bases). The CDR3 has 18 amino acids. Trimming stripped 4 bases from V and 1 base from J, with 21 bases between. Germline V gives CDR1 ENHRY, CDR2 SYGVKD.

J is TRBJ1-1 and V is TRBV6-2 or TRBV6-3; D perhaps matches TRBD1 (5 bases). This CDR3 region has 13 residues. V was clipped by 4 bases and J by 7 bases, with 13 bases between them. Looked up from germline, CDR1 is MNHEY and CDR2 is SVGEGT. CDR3 DNA: TGTGCCAGCAGTTTTATCAGGGCGAATGAAGCTTTCTTT. Its protein product is CASSFIRANEAFF.

The J gene is TRBJ1-1, the V gene TRBV27; the D gene is possibly TRBD1 (6 bases). Germline values: CDR1 MNHEY, CDR2 SMNVEV (reference sequence). This CDR3 is 16 amino acids long. Deletions cut 0 bases from V and 1 base from J, with 12 bases between. The CDR3 sequence is CASSLSWDTGNTEAFF. CDR3 in DNA: TGTGCCAGCAGTTTATCCTGGGACACTGGGAACACTGAAGCTTTCTTT.

The rearrangement joins TRBV24-1 to TRBJ2-5; no firm D call. In germline, CDR1 is KGHDR, CDR2 SFDVKD. The CDR3 totals 15 residues. The V gene lost 9 bases and the J gene lost 5 bases, with 21 bases spanning the gap. The CDR3 region is CATRQGMGPRETQYF. CDR3 DNA sequence: TGTGCCACCCGACAAGGAATGGGCCCTCGGGAGACCCAGTACTTC.

Concerning this clone itself: The junction differs from germline at one of its ends, possibly a read error. This chain connects TRBV6-1 to TRBJ2-1, with 12 bases identical to TRBD2. The CDR3 spans 15 residues. Germline loops: CDR1 MNHNS, CDR2 SASEGT. The CDR3 sequence is CASREASGGVYEQFF. The CDR3 region has the DNA TGTGCCAGCAGAGAAGCTAGCGGGGGGGTGTATGAGCAGTTCTTC.

This chain uses TRBV4-1 with TRBJ1-4; TRBD1 agrees at 10 bases. J gave up 6 bases and V 4 bases, and 11 bases lay outside the gene matches. Germline CDR1 MGHRA, CDR2 YSYEKL. CDR3 length: 17 amino acids. CDR3 sequence: CASSRIHAGTGDEKLFF. The CDR3, as DNA: TGCGCCAGCAGCCGGATACATGCCGGGACAGGGGATGAAAAACTGTTTTTT.

V and J are TRBV10-1 and TRBJ1-1; tentatively, D is TRBD1 (6 bases). The CDR3 length is 14 residues. Germline assignment: CDR1 WNHNN and CDR2 SYGVQD (reference sequence). The V end was cut by 7 bases, the J end by 3 bases, with 15 bases between. In DNA, the CDR3 is TGCGCCAGCACAGACGGGGGGCAGTACACTGAAGCTTTCTTT. Residues: CASTDGGQYTEAFF.

V usage is TRBV18 and J usage is TRBJ1-1; no reliable D call. The CDR3 consists of 13 residues. Trimming took 3 bases from V and 0 from J, leaving 5 bases between them. The germline V gene has CDR1 KGHSH and CDR2 LQKENI. The CDR3 here is CASSPLLNTEAFF. CDR3 coding DNA: TGTGCCAGCTCACCCTTGTTGAACACTGAAGCTTTCTTT. Complete variable domain (other parts from reference TRBV18 and TRBJ1-1): NAGVMQNPRHLVRRRGQEARLRCSPMKGHSHVYWYRQLPEEGLKFMVYLQKENIIDESGMPKERFSAEFPKEGPSILRIQQVVRGDSAAYFCASSPLLNTEAFFGQGTRLTVV.